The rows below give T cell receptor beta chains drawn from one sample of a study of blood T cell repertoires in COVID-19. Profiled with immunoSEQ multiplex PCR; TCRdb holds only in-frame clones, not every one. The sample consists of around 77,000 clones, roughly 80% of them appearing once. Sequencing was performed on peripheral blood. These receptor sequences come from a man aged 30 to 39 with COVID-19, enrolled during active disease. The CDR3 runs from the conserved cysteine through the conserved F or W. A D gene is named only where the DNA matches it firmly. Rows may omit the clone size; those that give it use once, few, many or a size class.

TGTGCCAGCAGCACTTTTGAGGGAGGGGCGTTCTTC CASSTFEGGAFF . TRBJ2-1 TRBV7-9 TRBD2
TGTGCCAGCAGCCAAACAGGGGACTATGGCTACACCTTC CASSQTGDYGYTF . TRBJ1-2 TRBV5-5 TRBD1
TGTGCCAGCAGCAAAACAGGGGGGGGAGAGACCCAGTACTTC CASSKTGGGETQYF . TRBJ2-5 TRBV3-1/TRBV3-2 .
TGTGCCTGGAGTCGTACCCCAGGTGGGGAAGCTTTCTTT CAWSRTPGGEAFF . TRBJ1-1 TRBV30 .
TGCAGCGTTGGGGACCCAGGGGGCACCGGGGAGCTGTTTTTT CSVGDPGGTGELFF . TRBJ2-2 TRBV29-1 TRBD1
TGCAGCGTTGAAGAAGCCAGGGGAAGAGCTTTCTTT CSVEEARGRAFF . TRBJ1-1 TRBV29-1 .
TGTGCCAGCAGGCCTACTAGCGGGGGGGATACGCAGTATTTT CASRPTSGGDTQYF . TRBJ2-3 TRBV3-1/TRBV3-2 TRBD2
TGTGCCAGCAGTGACAGTCGGGTGGTTACCTTC CASSDSRVVTF . TRBJ1-2 TRBV27 .
TGTGCCAGCAGTGAAGTACAGGGGGCTGGCAATCAGCCCCAGCATTTT CASSEVQGAGNQPQHF . TRBJ1-5 TRBV2 TRBD1
TGTGCCTGGAGTCACGGGAAAGGCTACACCTTC CAWSHGKGYTF . TRBJ1-2 TRBV30 .
TGTGCCAGCAGCCCGGGACAGGCTGGGGCCAACGTCCTGACTTTC CASSPGQAGANVLTF once TRBJ2-6 TRBV7-8 TRBD1
TGTGCCAGCAGTCTGAACAGGGCTTGGCAGCCCCAGCATTTT CASSLNRAWQPQHF . TRBJ1-5 TRBV27 .
TGTGCCTGGAGGGATACAGGGGGCAACTATGGCTACACCTTC CAWRDTGGNYGYTF few TRBJ1-2 TRBV30 TRBD1
TGTGCCATCAGTGAGTGGACAGGGGGCAATTCACCCCTCCACTTT CAISEWTGGNSPLHF . TRBJ1-6 TRBV10-3 TRBD1
TGTGCCAGCAGCCAACGTCTCCAGGGGCGACATGAGCAGTTCTTC CASSQRLQGRHEQFF once TRBJ2-1 TRBV14 .
TGTGCCTCCTACCCCACCAGCGGGGGAACAGATACGCAGTATTTT CASYPTSGGTDTQYF . TRBJ2-3 TRBV30 TRBD2
TGTGCCAGCAGCCCTTTTCGGGACACTGAAGCTTTCTTT CASSPFRDTEAFF few TRBJ1-1 TRBV2 .
TGTGCCAGCAGTTTAGATCCGGGAGGCTACGAGCAGTACTTC CASSLDPGGYEQYF . TRBJ2-7 TRBV27 TRBD2
TGTGCCAGCAGTTTGGTGTTTAGGGCTAGCGGGAGGTACCAAGAGACCCAGTACTTC CASSLVFRASGRYQETQYF . TRBJ2-5 TRBV27 TRBD2
TGTGCCAGCAGCTTAGTGCGGAATGAGCAGTTCTTC CASSLVRNEQFF . TRBJ2-1 TRBV7-8 .
TGTGCCAGCAGCCGCCGCGGGACGGAGAGAGGCTACACCTTC CASSRRGTERGYTF . TRBJ1-2 TRBV3-1/TRBV3-2 .
TGTGCCAGCAGCCCTCATACTGACAGGGGGCGAAGAGGAAACACCATATATTTT CASSPHTDRGRRGNTIYF . TRBJ1-3 TRBV3-1/TRBV3-2 TRBD1